Below, 26 T cell receptor beta chains from the same sample are listed, as sequenced in a study of T cell responses to AZD1222 COVID-19 vaccine (dated by TCRdb to the early 2020s). The library relied on the immunoSEQ multiplex PCR assay. TCRdb obtained this table from immuneACCESS and retained in-frame rearrangements with V and J assigned. These tables miss some clones; where compared with another copy, unresolved V genes account for less than half of the shortfall, and the remainder is unexplained. The sample contains around 170,000 clones, 90% of them found a single time. Together, the top ten hold around 1.5% of the sample. The time point label on this specimen signifies: baseline before first vaccination. The material was peripheral blood, obtained on day 0 of AZD1222 vaccination. Source of these receptors: an adult in good health.

This clone was seen a few times. The chain has TRBV5-1 and TRBJ1-3; D not resolved. V lost 0 bases and J 1 base, leaving 11 bases between the germline ends. Germline V gene data show CDR1 as SGHRS and CDR2 as YFSETQ. The CDR3 loop spans 16 amino acids. CDR3 amino acids: CASSLDPEGSGNTIYF. Here the CDR3 DNA reads TGCGCCAGCAGCTTGGACCCGGAGGGATCTGGAAACACCATATATTTT.

The genes are TRBV29-1 and TRBJ2-1, with 8 nucleotides matching TRBD1. With 5 bases clipped from V and 0 bases from J, the junction kept 6 bases outside the gene matches. Germline-derived CDR1 and CDR2 are SQVTM and ANQGSEA. The CDR3 has 15 amino acids. The CDR3 is CSVWTGPSSYNEQFF. DNA of the CDR3: TGCAGCGTTTGGACAGGGCCTAGCTCCTACAATGAGCAGTTCTTC.

The V gene is TRBV5-1, the J gene TRBJ1-2; D possibly corresponds to TRBD1 (5 bases). Germline V gene lookup returns CDR1 SGHRS and CDR2 YFSETQ. CDR3 length: 18 amino acids. V lost 4 bases and J lost 0, with 22 bases in between. This chain's CDR3 is CASSRVEGLIASNYGYTF. In DNA form, the CDR3 reads TGCGCCAGCAGCAGAGTTGAGGGGTTAATTGCCTCTAACTATGGCTACACCTTC.

This clone was found a few times. This chain uses TRBV9 with TRBJ2-1, with 7 bases identical to TRBD2. Germline V gene sequence: CDR1 SGDLS, CDR2 YYNGEE. The J segment lost 0 bases and the V segment lost 0 bases, leaving 12 bases of the junction unmatched. The CDR3 is 19 amino acids. Here the CDR3 reads CASSVGGLAGPSSYNEQFF. The DNA for the CDR3 is TGTGCCAGCAGCGTAGGGGGGTTAGCGGGCCCTAGCTCCTACAATGAGCAGTTCTTC.

This clone came up a few times. The chain carries TRBV15 and TRBJ1-4; D might be TRBD1 (6 bases). The CDR3 contains 15 residues. CDR1 and CDR2 from the germline V gene are LNHNV and YYDKDF (reference sequence). V lost 0 bases, J lost 6 bases, and 11 bases lay in between. CDR3 sequence: CATSREQGSYEKLFF. CDR3 bases: TGTGCCACCAGCAGAGAACAGGGTTCATATGAAAAACTGTTTTTT.

The rearrangement uses TRBV6-4 and TRBJ2-1, with 10 bases aligning to TRBD2. The CDR3 loop spans 14 amino acids. The V segment lost 7 bases and the J segment 10 bases; nucleotides outside the gene matches: 10. Per the germline V gene, CDR1 is MRHNA and CDR2 is SNTAGT. Here the CDR3 reads CASNRAGGPKEQFF. In DNA, the CDR3 is TGTGCCAGCAATCGAGCGGGGGGGCCTAAAGAGCAGTTCTTC.

This clone occurred once. J is TRBJ2-5 and V is TRBV7-9, with TRBD1 identical over 11 bases. Trimming cost V 5 bases and J 2 bases; bases outside gene matches: 7. The CDR3 loop spans 16 amino acids. The germline gives CDR1 SEHNR, CDR2 FQNEAQ (reference sequence). This CDR3 reads CASSPQDRGHQETQYF. The DNA of the CDR3 is TGTGCCAGCAGCCCACAGGACAGGGGGCATCAAGAGACCCAGTACTTC.

This chain joins TRBV6-2 or TRBV6-3 and TRBJ1-6; 11 bases are a match to TRBD1. After removal of 4 bases from V and 7 bases from J, the junction contained 6 bases not matched to a gene. Germline V CDR1 and CDR2: MNHEY, SVGEGT. This CDR3 contains 16 residues. The CDR3 DNA is TGTGCCAGCAGTTGGGACAGGGGGTCTGGGAATTCACCCCTCCACTTT. This codes for CASSWDRGSGNSPLHF.

This chain uses TRBV11-1 with TRBJ1-4, with D perhaps TRBD1 (5 bases). Trimming removed 5 bases from V and 3 bases from J, with 10 bases in between. The CDR3 runs to 14 residues. Germline-derived CDR1 and CDR2 are SGHAT and FQDESV (reference sequence). Here the CDR3 DNA reads TGTGCCAGCAGCGTACAGGCGTCTAATGAAAAACTGTTTTTT. This encodes CASSVQASNEKLFF.

The rearrangement links TRBV6-5 to TRBJ1-6, with 8 bases aligning to TRBD1. The ends lost 2 bases at V and 3 bases at J; junction bases unmatched: 3. CDR3 size: 16 residues. Germline V lookup: CDR1 MNHEY, CDR2 SVGAGI. CDR3 nucleotide sequence: TGTGCCAGCAGTTACCTACAGGGGGTCTATAATTCACCCCTCCACTTT. Translation gives CASSYLQGVYNSPLHF.

This chain connects TRBV25-1 to TRBJ1-5; D unclear. V was shortened by 11 bases and J by 0 bases, with 20 bases between the two germline ends. CDR3 length: 16 amino acids. Germline values: CDR1 MGHDK, CDR2 SYGVNS. CDR3 region: CAPTKGQHYSNQPQHF. DNA of the CDR3: TGTGCCCCCACAAAGGGCCAGCATTATAGCAATCAGCCCCAGCATTTT.

The chain is built from TRBV18 and TRBJ1-6; D unresolved. Germline assignment: CDR1 KGHSH and CDR2 LQKENI. V was trimmed by 1 base and J by 9 bases, leaving 13 bases between them. CDR3 length: 15 amino acids. The CDR3 coding sequence is TGTGCCAGCTCACCACAGGAGGGATGGGGTTCACCCCTCCACTTT. Amino acid sequence: CASSPQEGWGSPLHF.

The genes are TRBV27 and TRBJ1-2, with D possibly TRBD1 on 6 matching bases. V was clipped by 2 bases and J by 6 bases, with 10 bases between them. Germline CDR1 reads MNHEY; CDR2 reads SMNVEV (reference sequence). CDR3 size: 13 residues. CDR3 protein: CASSLLGGDGYTF. The CDR3 region has the DNA TGTGCCAGCAGTTTACTGGGGGGCGATGGCTACACCTTC.

The V call is TRBV3-1 (or the pseudogene TRBV3-2), the J call TRBJ2-7; D gene ambiguous. This CDR3 has 11 amino acids. The germline V gene encodes CDR1 LGHDT and CDR2 YNNKEL (reference sequence). Trimming removed 5 bases at V and 6 bases at J, with 8 bases between. This CDR3 is CASSSVSEQYF. The CDR3 DNA follows: TGTGCCAGCAGCTCGGTCTCCGAGCAGTACTTC.

The V and J genes are TRBV7-6 and TRBJ1-4; maybe TRBD1 (5 bases). Trimming cost V 5 bases and J 8 bases, with 18 bases left between them. Germline lookup yields CDR1 SGHVS and CDR2 FNYEAQ. The CDR3 loop spans 15 amino acids. Here the CDR3 reads CASSPAAGYGEKLFF. The DNA for the CDR3 is TGTGCCAGCAGCCCCGCGGCAGGGTATGGGGAAAAACTGTTTTTT.

V is TRBV7-2 and J is TRBJ1-1; unclear D gene. Per germline, CDR1 SGHTA and CDR2 FQGNSA. The CDR3 length is 15 residues. V lost 1 base, J lost 2 bases, and 11 bases lay in between. This CDR3 reads CASSLVETSNTEAFF. The CDR3 DNA reads as TGTGCCAGCAGCTTAGTGGAAACATCAAACACTGAAGCTTTCTTT.

The chain employs TRBV18 and TRBJ1-4; D gene uncertain. Germline lookup yields CDR1 KGHSH and CDR2 LQKENI. The CDR3 runs to 15 residues. Trimming pared 0 bases from V and 7 bases from J, leaving 12 bases between. The CDR3 DNA reads TGTGCCAGCTCACCACCGGTGGAGTGGGGTGAAAAACTGTTTTTT. It is translated as CASSPPVEWGEKLFF.

This clone was detected only once. The V call is TRBV7-6, the J call TRBJ1-2, with 9 bases identical to TRBD1. Per germline, CDR1 SGHVS and CDR2 FNYEAQ. This CDR3 is built from 15 residues. V lost 6 bases and J lost 8; bases outside the gene matches: 13. For the CDR3, the DNA is TGTGCCAGCAGTAGAGATGGGGGGACAGGGAAAGGCTACACCTTC. It encodes CASSRDGGTGKGYTF.

The V call is TRBV3-1 (or the pseudogene TRBV3-2), the J call TRBJ2-1; D uncertain. From germline, CDR1 is LGHDT and CDR2 YNNKEL (reference sequence). The CDR3 sequence is 12 residues long. V was cut by 2 bases and J by 9 bases, with 8 bases left in between. The CDR3 DNA reads as TGTGCCAGCAGCCAAAGGGTTGGTGAGCAGTTCTTC. Amino acids: CASSQRVGEQFF.

The rearrangement joins TRBV27 to TRBJ1-1; D is unresolved. The CDR3 extends over 13 amino acids. V lost 3 bases to trimming and J lost 1 base, with 6 bases between them. The germline gives CDR1 MNHEY, CDR2 SMNVEV (reference sequence). This CDR3 reads CASSFIQNTEAFF. CDR3 sequence (DNA): TGTGCCAGCAGTTTCATCCAGAACACTGAAGCTTTCTTT.

The genes are TRBV9 and TRBJ1-1; D call uncertain. Germline loops: CDR1 SGDLS, CDR2 YYNGEE. The V gene lost 6 bases and the J gene lost 1 base, with 10 bases spanning the gap. The CDR3 length is 13 residues. CDR3 sequence reads: CASIVRGNTEAFF. CDR3 sequence (DNA): TGTGCCAGCATAGTACGGGGGAACACTGAAGCTTTCTTT.

This sequence joins TRBV4-1 and TRBJ1-3, with TRBD1 matching over 9 bases. V gave up 3 bases and J gave up 4 bases; unmatched junction bases: 7. The CDR3 covers 16 residues. Germline V lookup: CDR1 MGHRA, CDR2 YSYEKL. DNA for the CDR3: TGCGCCAGCAGCCAGGCCGGACAGGGGCAAGGAAACACCATATATTTT. Residues: CASSQAGQGQGNTIYF.

This chain connects TRBV6-1 to TRBJ2-1, with D tentatively TRBD1 or TRBD2 (5 bases each). The germline gives CDR1 MNHNS, CDR2 SASEGT. This CDR3 has 16 amino acids. The V and J ends lost 0 bases and 2 bases respectively, with 11 bases between them. DNA for the CDR3: TGTGCCAGCAGTGAAGCTCGAGGGGCACCCTACAATGAGCAGTTCTTC. It specifies CASSEARGAPYNEQFF.

The chain carries TRBV24-1 and TRBJ1-1; D gene uncertain. CDR3 size: 13 residues. V was shortened by 5 bases and J by 1 base, with 7 bases between the two germline ends. Germline CDR1 KGHDR, CDR2 SFDVKD. The CDR3 coding sequence is TGTGCCACCAGTGTCGGCAGGAACACTGAAGCTTTCTTT. This encodes CATSVGRNTEAFF.

The rearrangement uses TRBV29-1 and TRBJ1-1, with 10 bases fitting TRBD1. V lost 4 bases to trimming and J lost 0 bases; unmatched junction nucleotides: 5. Germline CDR1 is SQVTM and CDR2 is ANQGSEA. The CDR3 sequence is 15 residues long. CDR3 amino acids: CSVGRTGGLNTEAFF. The CDR3 DNA is TGCAGCGTTGGTAGGACAGGGGGTTTGAACACTGAAGCTTTCTTT.

This chain uses TRBV19 with TRBJ1-1; D may be TRBD1 (5 bases). This CDR3 comprises 15 residues. Between the trimmed V and J ends, which lost 5 bases and 5 bases, there was a span of 18 bases. Germline assignment: CDR1 LNHDA and CDR2 SQIVND (reference sequence). CDR3 sequence reads: CASSSRRAGGTEAFF. DNA for the CDR3: TGTGCCAGTAGTTCGCGCCGGGCCGGGGGGACTGAAGCTTTCTTT.